Presented here are 20 T cell receptor beta chains from one specimen sequenced in a study of blood T cell repertoires in COVID-19. Sequenced by immunoSEQ multiplex PCR; TCRdb stores in-frame clones only, minus some. Counted here are some 410,000 clones, roughly 90% occurring once; the ten biggest clones make up approximately 1%. The sample consisted of PBMCs or T cells enriched from blood (not recorded which). The receptor set was obtained from a woman in her thirties with acute COVID-19.

V gene TRBV7-8 combines with J gene TRBJ1-6; a weak D match, TRBD1 (5 bases). Trimming took 1 base from V and 7 from J, leaving 8 bases between them. The germline V gene has CDR1 SGHVS and CDR2 FQNEAQ. This CDR3 comprises 14 residues. CDR3: CASSLVTANSPLHF. The CDR3 DNA is TGTGCCAGCAGCTTAGTGACAGCAAATTCACCCCTCCACTTT.

The rearrangement links TRBV27 to TRBJ1-4; possible D gene TRBD1, 6 bases. The CDR3 runs to 13 residues. V lost 6 bases and J lost 13, with 18 bases in between. In germline, CDR1 is MNHEY, CDR2 SMNVEV (reference sequence). CDR3 sequence: CASSRGQPGPLFF. For the CDR3, the DNA is TGTGCCAGCAGCCGCGGACAGCCCGGCCCACTGTTTTTT.

This clone was observed a single time. This rearrangement joins TRBV25-1 to TRBJ1-6; tentative D call: TRBD1 (6 bases). The germline gives CDR1 MGHDK, CDR2 SYGVNS. V dropped 6 bases and J dropped 7 bases, with 19 bases sitting between them. CDR3 size: 16 residues. CDR3 region: CASSPTGGSWNSPLHF. The CDR3 DNA reads as TGTGCCAGCAGCCCGACAGGAGGATCCTGGAATTCACCCCTCCACTTT.

In its sample, this clone was seen a few times. The chain uses TRBV5-4 and TRBJ1-2; 9 nucleotides agree with TRBD1. This CDR3 is 14 amino acids long. CDR1 is SGHNT and CDR2 is YYREEE in the germline V gene (reference sequence). V was clipped by 3 bases and J by 5 bases; unmatched bases: 5. CDR3 sequence: CASSSGQGMYGYTF. The CDR3 nucleotides read TGTGCCAGCAGCTCAGGACAGGGGATGTATGGCTACACCTTC.

This clone appeared once. The genes are TRBV5-5 and TRBJ1-1; no clear D. CDR3 length equals 16 residues. Trimming cost V 0 bases and J 0 bases, with 12 bases left between them. The germline gives CDR1 SGHKS, CDR2 YYEKEE (reference sequence). The CDR3 coding sequence is TGTGCCAGCAGCTTGGTTTACAGCCCCATGAACACTGAAGCTTTCTTT. It specifies CASSLVYSPMNTEAFF.

About this clone itself: This CDR3 is also generated by other DNA sequences in the sample. The V and J genes are TRBV27 and TRBJ1-5, with TRBD1 matching over 10 bases. The J segment lost 6 bases and the V segment lost 5 bases, leaving 4 bases of the junction unmatched. The CDR3 loop spans 14 amino acids. Germline values: CDR1 MNHEY, CDR2 SMNVEV (reference sequence). CDR3 sequence: CASSPRTGGQPQHF. The CDR3 DNA follows: TGTGCCAGCAGTCCCCGGACAGGGGGTCAGCCCCAGCATTTT.

The rearrangement joins TRBV6-5 to TRBJ1-1, with a weak D call TRBD1 (6 bases). This CDR3 is 14 amino acids long. Trimming shortened V by 4 bases and J by 1 base, and 10 bases separated the two germline ends. Germline assignment: CDR1 MNHEY and CDR2 SVGAGI. The chain's CDR3 is CASSSGTPNTEAFF. DNA for the CDR3: TGTGCCAGCAGTTCCGGGACACCGAACACTGAAGCTTTCTTT.

This clone was seen a few times. The chain couples TRBV7-9 to TRBJ1-6, with D tentatively TRBD1 (6 bases). V lost 3 bases, J lost 7 bases, and 13 bases lay in between. The CDR3 contains 15 residues. The germline gives CDR1 SEHNR, CDR2 FQNEAQ (reference sequence). The DNA for the CDR3 is TGTGCCAGCAGCTTGGGTAGGCAGGGGAATTCACCCCTCCACTTT. It encodes CASSLGRQGNSPLHF.

This clone has a handful of counts. This chain links TRBV5-4 with TRBJ1-6; TRBD1 matches at 9 bases. Germline lookup yields CDR1 SGHNT and CDR2 YYREEE (reference sequence). The CDR3 is 16 amino acids. With 4 bases clipped from V and 5 bases from J, the junction kept 7 bases outside the gene matches. CDR3 protein: CASSIGTGNNNSPLHF. The CDR3 DNA follows: TGTGCCAGCAGCATAGGGACAGGGAACAATAATTCACCCCTCCACTTT.

The chain uses TRBV6-2 or TRBV6-3 and TRBJ1-2; TRBD1 might be the D (6 bases). V was clipped by 5 bases and J by 6 bases, with 16 bases between them. The CDR3 totals 14 residues. The germline CDR1 and CDR2 sequences are MNHEY and SVGEGT. CDR3 DNA sequence: TGTGCCAGCAGTGGGACATCCCAAGACAATGGCTACACCTTC. It yields the protein CASSGTSQDNGYTF.

The chain links TRBV24-1 to TRBJ1-4; D is perhaps TRBD1 (5 bases). This CDR3 contains 14 residues. V was cut by 4 bases and J by 7 bases, with 12 bases left in between. CDR1 is KGHDR and CDR2 is SFDVKD in the germline V gene. The CDR3 bases are TGTGCCACCAGTGAAGGCAGGGTCGGTGAAAAACTGTTTTTT. Amino acids: CATSEGRVGEKLFF.

Only a few counts were recorded for this clone. V usage is TRBV10-2 and J usage is TRBJ1-6; unclear D gene. CDR1 is WSHSY, CDR2 SAAADI, per germline. CDR3 length: 14 amino acids. V was pared by 10 bases and J by 4 bases, with 14 bases between. In nucleotides, the CDR3 is TGCGCCACCCAAGAGGGCCTTTATAATTCACCCCTCCACTTT. This sequence encodes CATQEGLYNSPLHF.

The chain employs TRBV5-6 and TRBJ2-7, with 7 bases matching TRBD1. Per the germline V gene, CDR1 is SGHDT and CDR2 is YYEEEE. V lost 9 bases, J lost 0 bases, and 9 bases stayed unmatched. The CDR3 runs to 14 residues. As DNA, the CDR3 is TGTGCCACTACTCGGACAGGTGACTCCTACGAGCAGTACTTC. It codes for CATTRTGDSYEQYF.

The chain couples TRBV7-8 to TRBJ1-2; D remains unclear. This CDR3 spans 14 amino acids. Trimming removed 2 bases from V and 6 bases from J, with 13 bases in between. CDR1 is SGHVS, CDR2 FQNEAQ, per germline. The CDR3 DNA sequence: TGTGCCAGCAGCTTACTCGTACAGTATGATGGCTACACCTTC. Protein: CASSLLVQYDGYTF. Based on the CDR3 plus reference TRBV7-8 and TRBJ1-2, the full variable domain is GAGVSQSPRYKVAKRGQDVALRCDPISGHVSLFWYQQALGQGPEFLTYFQNEAQLDKSGLPSDRFFAERPEGSVSTLKIQRTQQEDSAVYLCASSLLVQYDGYTFGSGTRLTVV.

The chain employs TRBV25-1 and TRBJ1-2; 8 bases are a match to TRBD1. This CDR3 has 16 amino acids. CDR1 is MGHDK and CDR2 is SYGVNS in the germline V gene. V trimming: 2 bases; J trimming: 1 base; junction bases outside the gene matches: 6. The CDR3 bases are TGTGCCAGCAGTGAACAGGGGGCGCAGAGTAACTATGGCTACACCTTC. Amino acids: CASSEQGAQSNYGYTF.

Here the CDR3 DNA reads TGTGCCAGCAGCACTAGGCCGGGAGTCGACACTGAAGCTTTCTTT. This codes for CASSTRPGVDTEAFF. The rearrangement uses TRBV7-2 and TRBJ1-1; no clear D gene. This CDR3 comprises 15 residues. Germline CDR1 SGHTA, CDR2 FQGNSA. With 5 bases removed from V and 3 bases from J, the gap between germline ends came to 16 bases.

This chain connects TRBV29-1 to TRBJ2-7; TRBD1 aligns across 7 bases. The CDR3 spans 15 residues. The J segment lost 2 bases and the V segment lost 3 bases, leaving 10 bases of the junction unmatched. In germline, CDR1 is SQVTM, CDR2 ANQGSEA. The chain's CDR3 is CSVELPGQETYEQYF. The CDR3 DNA reads as TGCAGCGTTGAGTTGCCAGGACAGGAAACCTACGAGCAGTACTTC.

The chain is built from TRBV29-1 and TRBJ2-3; D may be TRBD2 (6 bases). CDR3 length equals 12 residues. Trimming took off 6 bases at V and 3 bases at J, with 10 bases between the two ends. Germline CDR1 is SQVTM and CDR2 is ANQGSEA. This chain's CDR3 is CSVHSGTDTQYF. DNA for the CDR3: TGCAGCGTGCACAGCGGGACAGATACGCAGTATTTT.

Remarks on this clone: Other DNA sequences from this sample encode an identical CDR3 as well. This chain uses TRBV12-3 or TRBV12-4 with TRBJ2-7; no reliable D call. The ends were cut back, 4 bases at V and 4 bases at J, with 5 bases in the middle. The CDR3 has 11 amino acids. CDR3 protein: CASSSGYEQYF. In DNA, the CDR3 is TGTGCCAGCAGTTCCGGGTACGAGCAGTACTTC.

Only one count was recorded for this clone. The J gene is TRBJ2-3, the V gene TRBV30; 15 positions agree with TRBD2. This CDR3 is 17 amino acids long. V shed 5 bases and J 4 bases; nucleotides not matched to a gene: 10. Germline CDR1 reads GTSNPN; CDR2 reads SVGIG (reference sequence). CDR3 in DNA: TGTGCCTGGTCGCCCTCTCGGACTAGCGGGAGGGCAGATACGCAGTATTTT. It codes for CAWSPSRTSGRADTQYF.